This TCR beta chain came from a study of cytomegalovirus exposure and HLA in healthy donors. Study background: Early released data comprised some 91 million unique TCRs from HLA-typed donors.

Study results and caveats: Later work associated around 18,000 TCR beta sequences with HLA alleles at 0.05 false discovery rate. Looking again later, the authors saw that most CMV-associated TCR beta chains seemed HLA-restricted. Through in vitro validation, a few CMV-associated chains were shown to be specific for CMV antigens.

The CDR3 contains 16 residues. The germline CDR1 and CDR2 sequences are SGHRS and YFSETQ. Trimming took off 4 bases at V and 4 bases at J, with 20 bases between the two ends. 13 Jbeta primers and 60 Vbeta primers were used for the PCR. Sequencing was performed with immunoSEQ multiplex PCR; in TCRdb, only in-frame clones are kept and a portion is missing. The sample lists 200,000 or so clones, around 82% seen once, with approximately 0.25% in the top ten. Comment on this clone: Its specificity is unknown.

Material for sequencing was PBMCs. This clonotype originated in a boy between 10 and 17 years old in good health and CMV-seronegative. The chain is built from TRBV5-1 and TRBJ1-2; D is perhaps TRBD1 (6 bases). The CDR3 region is CASSGNMDSRGYGYTF. The DNA for the CDR3 is TGCGCCAGCAGCGGAAATATGGACAGCAGAGGCTATGGCTACACCTTC.